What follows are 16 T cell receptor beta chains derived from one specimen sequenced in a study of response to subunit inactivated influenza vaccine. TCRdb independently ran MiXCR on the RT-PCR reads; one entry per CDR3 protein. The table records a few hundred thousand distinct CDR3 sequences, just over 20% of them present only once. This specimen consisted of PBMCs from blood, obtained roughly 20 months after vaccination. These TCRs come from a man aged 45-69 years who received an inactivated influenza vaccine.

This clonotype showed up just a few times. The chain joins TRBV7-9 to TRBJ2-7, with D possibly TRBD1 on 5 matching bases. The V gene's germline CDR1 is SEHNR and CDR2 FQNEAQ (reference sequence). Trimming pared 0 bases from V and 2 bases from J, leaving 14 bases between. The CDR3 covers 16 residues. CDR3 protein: CASSLAITGDAYEQYF. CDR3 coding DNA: TGTGCCAGCAGCTTAGCGATTACAGGTGACGCCTACGAGCAGTACTTC.

The CDR3 sequence: CASSLAGVAGELFF. In DNA form, the CDR3 reads TGTGCCAGCAGTTTGGCAGGGGTAGCCGGGGAGCTGTTTTTT. The V and J genes are TRBV28 and TRBJ2-2; D perhaps matches TRBD1 (6 bases). The CDR3 contains 14 residues. V dropped 3 bases and J dropped 6 bases, with 11 bases sitting between them. CDR1 and CDR2 (germline): MDHEN, SYDVKM.

CDR3 sequence: CAISESAGDTEAFF. The CDR3 bases are TGTGCCATCAGTGAGTCTGCAGGGGACACTGAAGCTTTCTTT. This rearrangement joins TRBV10-3 to TRBJ1-1; tentatively, D is TRBD1 (6 bases). Per the germline V gene, CDR1 is ENHRY and CDR2 is SYGVKD. The CDR3 extends over 14 amino acids. V was shortened by 0 bases and J by 3 bases, with 8 bases between the two germline ends.

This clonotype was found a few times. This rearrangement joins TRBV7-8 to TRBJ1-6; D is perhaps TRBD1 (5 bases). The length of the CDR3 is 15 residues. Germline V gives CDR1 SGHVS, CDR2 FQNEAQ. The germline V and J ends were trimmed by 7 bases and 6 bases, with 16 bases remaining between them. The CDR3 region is CASIPGTERNSPLHF. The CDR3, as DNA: TGTGCCAGCATCCCGGGGACGGAGCGTAATTCACCCCTCCACTTT.

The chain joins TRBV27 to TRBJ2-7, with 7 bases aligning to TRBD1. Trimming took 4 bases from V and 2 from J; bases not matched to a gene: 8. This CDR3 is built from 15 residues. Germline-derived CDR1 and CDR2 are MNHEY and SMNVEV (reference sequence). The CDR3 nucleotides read TGTGCCAGCAGTTCCTTGACAGGGCAGACCTACGAGCAGTACTTC. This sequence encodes CASSSLTGQTYEQYF.

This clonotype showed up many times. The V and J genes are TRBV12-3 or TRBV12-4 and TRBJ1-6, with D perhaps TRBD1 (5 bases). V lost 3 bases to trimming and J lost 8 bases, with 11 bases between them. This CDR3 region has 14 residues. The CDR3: CASSLRGGDSPLHF. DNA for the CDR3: TGTGCCAGCAGTTTGAGGGGTGGAGATTCACCCCTCCACTTT.

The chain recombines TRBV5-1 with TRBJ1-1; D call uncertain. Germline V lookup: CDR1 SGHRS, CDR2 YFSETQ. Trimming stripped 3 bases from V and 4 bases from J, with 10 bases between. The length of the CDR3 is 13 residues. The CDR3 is CASSSMGFTEAFF. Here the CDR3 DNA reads TGCGCCAGCAGCTCTATGGGGTTCACTGAAGCTTTCTTT.

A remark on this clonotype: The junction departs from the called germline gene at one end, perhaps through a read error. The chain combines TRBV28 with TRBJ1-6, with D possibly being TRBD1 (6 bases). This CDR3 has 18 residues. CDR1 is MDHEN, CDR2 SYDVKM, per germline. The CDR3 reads CASRLSGAGALYNSPLHF. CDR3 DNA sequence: TGTGCCAGCAGATTATCGGGGGCAGGCGCCCTCTATAATTCACCCCTCCACTTT.

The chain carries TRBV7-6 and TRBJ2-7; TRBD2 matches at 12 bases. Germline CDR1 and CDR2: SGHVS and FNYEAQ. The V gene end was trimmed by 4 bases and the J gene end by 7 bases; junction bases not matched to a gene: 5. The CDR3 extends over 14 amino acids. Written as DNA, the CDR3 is TGTGCCAGCAGCTCGACTAGCGGGAGTACGGAGCAGTACTTC. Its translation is CASSSTSGSTEQYF.

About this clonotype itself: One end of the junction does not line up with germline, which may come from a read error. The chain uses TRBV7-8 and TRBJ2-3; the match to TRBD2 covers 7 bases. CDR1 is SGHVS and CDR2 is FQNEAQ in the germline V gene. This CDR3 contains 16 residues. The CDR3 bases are TGTGCCAGCAGCATAGCACGAGCGGGAAGCACAGATACGCAGTATTTT. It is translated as CASSIARAGSTDTQYF. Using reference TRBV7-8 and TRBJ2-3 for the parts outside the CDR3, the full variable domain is GAGVSQSPRYKVAKRGQDVALRCDPISGHVSLFWYQQALGQGPEFLTYFQNEAQLDKSGLPSDRFFAERPEGSVSTLKIQRTQQEDSAVYLCASSIARAGSTDTQYFGPGTRLTVL.

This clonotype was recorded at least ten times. In nucleotides, the CDR3 is TGCAGTGCTCCCGAAAAAGATCAGGGGGTTTGGGATCAGCCCCAGCATTTT. Its translation is CSAPEKDQGVWDQPQHF. The chain carries TRBV20-1 and TRBJ1-5, with 7 bases lining up with TRBD1. The trim removed 5 bases at V and 5 bases at J, leaving 18 bases unmatched. Per the germline V gene, CDR1 is DFQATT and CDR2 is SNEGSKA (reference sequence). The CDR3 has 17 amino acids.

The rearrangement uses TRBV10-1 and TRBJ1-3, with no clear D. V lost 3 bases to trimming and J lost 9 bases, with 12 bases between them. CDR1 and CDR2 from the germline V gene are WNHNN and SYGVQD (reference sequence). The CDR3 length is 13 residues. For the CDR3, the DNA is TGCGCCAGCAGTGAAACCTTGGAAACCACCATATATTTT. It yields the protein CASSETLETTIYF.

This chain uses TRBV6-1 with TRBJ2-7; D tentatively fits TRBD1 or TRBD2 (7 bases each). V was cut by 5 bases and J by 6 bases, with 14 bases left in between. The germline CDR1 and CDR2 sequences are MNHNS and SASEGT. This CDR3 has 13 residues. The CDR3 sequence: CASSRQGGFEQYF. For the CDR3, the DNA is TGTGCCAGCAGTAGACAGGGAGGGTTCGAGCAGTACTTC.

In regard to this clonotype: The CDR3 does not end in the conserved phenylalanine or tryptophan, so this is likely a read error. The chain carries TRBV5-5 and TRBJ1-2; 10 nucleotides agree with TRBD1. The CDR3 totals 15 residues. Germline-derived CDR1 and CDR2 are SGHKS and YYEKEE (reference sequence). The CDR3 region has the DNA TGTGTCAGCAGCGAGCCGGGACAGGGGAGGTATGGCTACACCTTA. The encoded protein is CVSSEPGQGRYGYTL.

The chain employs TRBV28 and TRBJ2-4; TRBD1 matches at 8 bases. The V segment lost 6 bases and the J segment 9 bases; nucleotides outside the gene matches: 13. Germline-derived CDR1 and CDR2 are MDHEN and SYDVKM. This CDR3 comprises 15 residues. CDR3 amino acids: CASSQNPGQAVIQYF. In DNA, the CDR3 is TGTGCCAGCAGCCAAAACCCGGGACAGGCCGTCATTCAGTACTTC.

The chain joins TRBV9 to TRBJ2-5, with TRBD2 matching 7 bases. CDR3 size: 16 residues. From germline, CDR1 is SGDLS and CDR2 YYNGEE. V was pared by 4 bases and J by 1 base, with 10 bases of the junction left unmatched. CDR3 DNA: TGTGCCAGCAGCCCAGCCGGACTAGGACTCCAAGAGACCCAGTACTTC. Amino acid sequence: CASSPAGLGLQETQYF.